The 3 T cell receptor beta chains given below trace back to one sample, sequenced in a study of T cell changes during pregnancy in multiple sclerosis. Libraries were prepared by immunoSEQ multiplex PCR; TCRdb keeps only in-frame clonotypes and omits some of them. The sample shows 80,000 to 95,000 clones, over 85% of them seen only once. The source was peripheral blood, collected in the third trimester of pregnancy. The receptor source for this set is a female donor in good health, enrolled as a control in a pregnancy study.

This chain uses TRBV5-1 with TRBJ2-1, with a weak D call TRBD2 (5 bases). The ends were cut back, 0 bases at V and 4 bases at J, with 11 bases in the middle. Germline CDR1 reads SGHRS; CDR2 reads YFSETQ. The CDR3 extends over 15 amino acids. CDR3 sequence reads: CASSLELEVYNEQFF. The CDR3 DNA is TGCGCCAGCAGCTTGGAACTAGAGGTATACAATGAGCAGTTCTTC.

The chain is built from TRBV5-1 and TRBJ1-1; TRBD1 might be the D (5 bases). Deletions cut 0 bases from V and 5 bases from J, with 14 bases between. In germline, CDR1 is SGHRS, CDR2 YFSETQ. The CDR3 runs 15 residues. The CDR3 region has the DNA TGCGCCAGCAGCTTGGTGGCAGGGTTGAGGACTGAAGCTTTCTTT. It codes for CASSLVAGLRTEAFF.

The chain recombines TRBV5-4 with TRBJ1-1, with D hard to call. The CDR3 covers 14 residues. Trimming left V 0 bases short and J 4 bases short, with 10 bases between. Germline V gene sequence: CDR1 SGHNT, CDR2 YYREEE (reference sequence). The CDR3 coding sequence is TGTGCCAGCAGCTTGGCCTCGGTGTTCACTGAAGCTTTCTTT. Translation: CASSLASVFTEAFF.